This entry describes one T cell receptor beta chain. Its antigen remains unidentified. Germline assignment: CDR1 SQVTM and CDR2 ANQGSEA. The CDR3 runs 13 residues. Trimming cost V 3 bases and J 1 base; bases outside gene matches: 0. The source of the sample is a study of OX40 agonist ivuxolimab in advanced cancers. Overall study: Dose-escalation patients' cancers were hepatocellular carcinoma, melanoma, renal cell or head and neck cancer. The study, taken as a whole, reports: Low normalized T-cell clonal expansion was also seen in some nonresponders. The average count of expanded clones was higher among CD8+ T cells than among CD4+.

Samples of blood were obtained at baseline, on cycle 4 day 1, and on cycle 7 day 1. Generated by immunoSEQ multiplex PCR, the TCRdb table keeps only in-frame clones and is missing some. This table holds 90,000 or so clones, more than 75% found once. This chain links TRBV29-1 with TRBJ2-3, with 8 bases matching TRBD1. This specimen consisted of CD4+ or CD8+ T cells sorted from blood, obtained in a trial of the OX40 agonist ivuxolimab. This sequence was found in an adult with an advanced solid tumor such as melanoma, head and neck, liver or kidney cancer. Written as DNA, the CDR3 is TGCAGCGTTGAGACAGGGGGCACAGATACGCAGTATTTT. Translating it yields CSVETGGTDTQYF.